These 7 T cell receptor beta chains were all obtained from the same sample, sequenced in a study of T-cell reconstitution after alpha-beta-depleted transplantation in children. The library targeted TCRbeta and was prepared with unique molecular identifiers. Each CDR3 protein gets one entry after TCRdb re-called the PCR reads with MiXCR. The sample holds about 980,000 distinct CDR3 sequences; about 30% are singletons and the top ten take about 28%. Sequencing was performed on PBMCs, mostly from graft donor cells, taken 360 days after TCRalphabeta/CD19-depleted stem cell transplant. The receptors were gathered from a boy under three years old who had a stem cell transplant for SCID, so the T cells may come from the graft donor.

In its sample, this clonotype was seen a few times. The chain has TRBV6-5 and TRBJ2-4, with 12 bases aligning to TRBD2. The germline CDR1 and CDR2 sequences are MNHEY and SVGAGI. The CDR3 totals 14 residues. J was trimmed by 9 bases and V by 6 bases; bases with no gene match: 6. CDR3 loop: CASRPGLAGFIQYF. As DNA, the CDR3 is TGTGCCAGCAGGCCCGGACTAGCGGGGTTCATTCAGTACTTC.

The CDR3 DNA sequence: TGTGCCAGCAGGAGATCGGGGCAAACGAACACTGAAGCTTTCTTT. Protein: CASRRSGQTNTEAFF. This rearrangement joins TRBV7-9 to TRBJ1-1; D may be TRBD1 (5 bases). Per the germline V gene, CDR1 is SEHNR and CDR2 is FQNEAQ (reference sequence). CDR3 length: 15 residues. The V end lost 6 bases, the J end lost 1 base, and 15 bases lay between the germline ends.

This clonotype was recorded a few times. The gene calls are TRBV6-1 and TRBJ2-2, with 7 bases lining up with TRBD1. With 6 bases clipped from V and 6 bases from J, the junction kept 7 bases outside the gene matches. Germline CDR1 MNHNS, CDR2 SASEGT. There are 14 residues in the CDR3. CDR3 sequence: CASSNTGAAGELFF. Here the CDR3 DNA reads TGTGCCAGCAGCAATACAGGGGCCGCCGGGGAGCTGTTTTTT.

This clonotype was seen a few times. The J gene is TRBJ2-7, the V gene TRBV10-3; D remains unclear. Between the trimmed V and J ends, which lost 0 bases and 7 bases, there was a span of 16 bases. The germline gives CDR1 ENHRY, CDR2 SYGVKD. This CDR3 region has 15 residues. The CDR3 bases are TGTGCCATCAGTGAGTCCTTTGCCGCCTTGCGGGAGCAGTACTTC. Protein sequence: CAISESFAALREQYF.

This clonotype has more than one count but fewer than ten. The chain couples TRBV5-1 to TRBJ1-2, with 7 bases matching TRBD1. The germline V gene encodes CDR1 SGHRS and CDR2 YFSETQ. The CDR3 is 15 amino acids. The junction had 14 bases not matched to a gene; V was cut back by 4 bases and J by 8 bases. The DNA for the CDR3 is TGCGCCAGCAGCGACACGGGACAGTCCCTAAAGGGCTACACCTTC. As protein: CASSDTGQSLKGYTF.

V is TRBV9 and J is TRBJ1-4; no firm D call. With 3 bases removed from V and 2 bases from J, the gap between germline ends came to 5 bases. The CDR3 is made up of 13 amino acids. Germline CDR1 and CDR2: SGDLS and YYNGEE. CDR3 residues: CASSAGTNEKLFF. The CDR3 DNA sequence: TGTGCCAGCAGCGCGGGTACTAATGAAAAACTGTTTTTT.

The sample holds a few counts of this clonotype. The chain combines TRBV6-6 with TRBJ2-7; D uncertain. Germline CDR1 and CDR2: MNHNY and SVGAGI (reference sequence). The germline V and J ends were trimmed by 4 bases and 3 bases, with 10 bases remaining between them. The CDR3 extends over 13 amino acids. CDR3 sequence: CASSFMLIYEQYF. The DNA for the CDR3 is TGTGCCAGCAGTTTCATGCTTATCTACGAGCAGTACTTC.